The clone carrying this T cell receptor beta chain counts as medium-sized (0.01 to 0.1%). The CDR3 covers 16 residues. Germline CDR1 PRHDT, CDR2 FYEKMQ (reference sequence). V was clipped by 5 bases and J by 4 bases; unmatched bases: 10. This specimen belongs to a study of T and B cells in COVID-19 patients. Each TRB amplification used roughly 240-550 ng of genomic DNA from blood. Multiplex PCR with BIOMED2 TRB-A/B primer pools amplified TRB rearrangements. TCRdb recomputed calls from the multiplex PCR reads with MiXCR, one row per CDR3 protein. The data contain 18,000 or so distinct CDR3 sequences, 35% to 40% of them singletons.

The rearrangement links TRBV13 to TRBJ2-1, with 8 bases aligning to TRBD2. This clonotype originated in a human donor with active COVID-19. Sequencing was carried out using blood. As DNA, the CDR3 is TGTGCCAGCAGCAGTAGCGGGGACCCTGAGTACAATGAGCAGTTCTTC. Residues: CASSSSGDPEYNEQFF.